The entry below gives a single TCR beta chain sequence along with its context. Its specificity is not known. Before the COVID-19 pandemic, during about 2011-2019, CD4+ T cells were taken from unexposed donors. Isolation of CD4+ T cells took place after about eleven days in culture. As cell numbers allowed, unexposed-donor CD4+ T cells faced SARS-CoV-2 S/N and four cold-coronavirus spikes. Repertoires were generated with immunoSEQ multiplex PCR, while TCRdb's copy carries only in-frame clones and drops some. The data show around 23,000 clones, about 73% seen once. The data derive from a study of CD4 T cells in relation to SARS-CoV-2 and coronaviruses. Study-level information: ViraFEST: roughly ten-day antigen culture of PBMCs, then TCR beta CDR3 sequencing.

Deletions cut 1 base from V and 3 bases from J, with 8 bases between. Per germline, CDR1 SGHRS and CDR2 YFSETQ. There are 13 residues in the CDR3. The J gene is TRBJ2-7, the V gene TRBV5-1, with D possibly being TRBD1 (6 bases). The clonotype was recovered from a human donor in good health. What was sequenced was CD4+ T cells from PBMCs, cultured in vitro. As DNA, the CDR3 is TGCGCCAGCAGCTTGCCAGGGGACTACGAGCAGTACTTC. Its translation is CASSLPGDYEQYF.